This T cell receptor beta chain was sequenced in a study of response to subunit inactivated influenza vaccine. TCRdb reprocessed the RT-PCR reads via MiXCR and lists one record per CDR3 protein. The sample contains about 580,000 distinct CDR3 sequences, 13% to 15% of which appear only once. With respect to this clonotype: What it binds is unknown.

The study's findings and limits: That few new T cells are recruited by each seasonal influenza vaccination was the authors' suggestion.

V shed 3 bases and J shed 0 bases, with 15 bases lying between them. Germline CDR1 reads GTSNPN; CDR2 reads SVGIG (reference sequence). CDR3 size: 17 residues. This chain connects TRBV30 to TRBJ2-6; D might be TRBD1 (6 bases). Sequencing was performed on PBMCs from blood, taken approximately 12 days after vaccination. The TCR was taken from a man in his fifties who received an inactivated influenza vaccine. CDR3 protein: CAWRAKQGSSGANVLTF. CDR3 in DNA: TGTGCCTGGAGAGCTAAACAGGGCTCCTCTGGGGCCAACGTCCTGACTTTC.